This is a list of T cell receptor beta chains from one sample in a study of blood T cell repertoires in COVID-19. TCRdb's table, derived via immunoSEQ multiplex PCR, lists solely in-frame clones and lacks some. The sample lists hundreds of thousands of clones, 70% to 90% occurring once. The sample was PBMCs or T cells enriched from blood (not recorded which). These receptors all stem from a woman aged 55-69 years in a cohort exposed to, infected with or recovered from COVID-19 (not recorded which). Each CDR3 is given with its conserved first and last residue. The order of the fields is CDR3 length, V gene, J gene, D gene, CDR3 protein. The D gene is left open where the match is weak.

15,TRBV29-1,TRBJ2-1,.,CSVFSSESSYNEQFF
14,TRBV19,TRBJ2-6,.,CASSIGGGANVLTF
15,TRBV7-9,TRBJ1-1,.,CASSYYPAENTEAFF
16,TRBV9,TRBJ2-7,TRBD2,CASSPAASGRSYEQYF
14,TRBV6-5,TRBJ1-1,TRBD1,CASTHRDRGAEAFF
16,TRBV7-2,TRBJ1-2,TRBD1,CASSFTGTGETYGYTF
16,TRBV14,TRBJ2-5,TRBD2,CASSHHSGRGEETQYF
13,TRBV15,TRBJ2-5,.,CATSRGGPETQYF
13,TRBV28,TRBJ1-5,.,CASSLGSNQPQHF
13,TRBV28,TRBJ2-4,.,CASSSYREGIQYF
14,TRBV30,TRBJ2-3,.,CAWSPLARVDTQYF
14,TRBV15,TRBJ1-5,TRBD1,CATSSDRAPQPQHF
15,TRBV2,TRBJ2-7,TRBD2,CASKRAGVQSYEQYF
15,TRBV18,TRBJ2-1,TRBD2,CASSRTSGTGNEQFF
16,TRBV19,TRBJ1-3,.,CASSRSQAGAGNTIYF
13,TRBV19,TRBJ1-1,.,CASSIYRNTEAFF
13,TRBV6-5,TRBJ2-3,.,CASNQGFTDTQYF
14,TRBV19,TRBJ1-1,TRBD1,CASSKQGLNTEAFF
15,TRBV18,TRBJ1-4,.,CASSPRKGSDEKLFF
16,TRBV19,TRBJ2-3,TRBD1,CASSRTGALGTDTQYF
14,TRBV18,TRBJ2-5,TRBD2,CASLDLAAQETQYF
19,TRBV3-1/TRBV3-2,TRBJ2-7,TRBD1,CASSQEPSIWTGVSYEQYF
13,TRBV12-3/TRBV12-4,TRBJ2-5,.,CASSFWGEETQYF
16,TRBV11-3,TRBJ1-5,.,CASSLQGLRSNQPQHF
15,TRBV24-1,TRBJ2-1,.,CATSDASPGGNEQFF
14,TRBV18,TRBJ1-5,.,CASSPLKGIEPQHF
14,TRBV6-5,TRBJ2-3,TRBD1,CASVPGQGRDTQYF
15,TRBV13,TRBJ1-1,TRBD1,CASSLGGTGDTEAFF
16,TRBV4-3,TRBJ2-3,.,CASSQEVGGRTDTQYF
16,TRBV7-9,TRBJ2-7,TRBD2,CASSLRGEVRVHEQYF
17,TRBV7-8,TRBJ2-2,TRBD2,CASSLLLAGIRGGELFF
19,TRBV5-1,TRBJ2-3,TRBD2,CASSLARGGLAGAPDTQYF
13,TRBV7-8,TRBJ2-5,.,CASQQGSEGDQYF
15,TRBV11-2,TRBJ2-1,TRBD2,CASSSRGSGGNEQFF
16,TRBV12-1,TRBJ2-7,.,CASSFERGIDGYEQYF
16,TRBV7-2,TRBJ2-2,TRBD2,CASSPGLAGGTGELFF
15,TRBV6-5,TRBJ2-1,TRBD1,CASSLDRGYYNEQFF
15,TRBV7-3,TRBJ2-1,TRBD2,CASSPRLAGVDEQFF
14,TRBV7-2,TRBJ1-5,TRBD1,CASSLDRGNQPQHF
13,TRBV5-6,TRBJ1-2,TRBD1,CASSLTGAGGYTF
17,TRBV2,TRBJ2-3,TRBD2,CASSETSGRTVADTQYF
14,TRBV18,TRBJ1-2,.,CASSPPTPRYGYTF